This T cell receptor (beta chain) emerged from a study of CD8 T cells in Susac syndrome. About 0.45 to 1 ug RNA was reverse transcribed with random hexamers. The amplification used immunoSEQ multiplex PCR on TCR beta CDR3; it spanned 54 Vbeta and 13 Jbeta. TCRdb independently ran MiXCR on the immunoSEQ multiplex PCR reads; one entry per CDR3 protein. In the table there are 55,000 to 85,000 distinct CDR3 sequences, 96% of which are singletons. The CDR3 has 12 residues. The V end was cut by 4 bases, the J end by 9 bases, with 14 bases between. Germline V gives CDR1 DFQATT, CDR2 SNEGSKA (reference sequence). TCR beta sequencing was performed on blood CD8+ and CD4+ T cells. Control patients had untreated stable or active relapsing-remitting multiple sclerosis by revised McDonald criteria. TEMRA cells were FACS-enriched, unlike CD8+ and CD4+ T cells, which were negatively isolated.

This sequence was found in a human donor with multiple sclerosis. V usage is TRBV20-1 and J usage is TRBJ2-3; weak D call: TRBD2 (5 bases). The specimen was CD4+ T cells from PBMCs. This chain's CDR3 is CSAKEGSGTQYF. CDR3 DNA sequence: TGCAGTGCTAAAGAGGGATCCGGGACGCAGTATTTT.